A single sample is the source of the 9 T cell receptor beta chains below, sequenced in a study of blood T cell repertoires in COVID-19 (dated by TCRdb to 2020 to 2022). The library came from the immunoSEQ multiplex PCR assay. The immuneACCESS repertoire file appears here via TCRdb, limited to in-frame rearrangements. These files lack a portion of the clones; in checked studies, under half of the deficit traces to unresolved V genes, and the cause of the others is not known. The sample profile shows about 200,000 clones; about 83% of them were found once. Approximately 4.9% of the sample is in the top ten clones. Sample: PBMCs or T cells enriched from blood (not recorded which). The receptors stem from a woman in her forties or fifties who had been exposed to COVID-19.

In this sample, this clone turned up a few times. V gene TRBV7-2 combines with J gene TRBJ2-3; 7 nucleotides agree with TRBD2. Germline values: CDR1 SGHTA, CDR2 FQGNSA. The V segment lost 2 bases and the J segment 2 bases; nucleotides outside the gene matches: 4. The CDR3 covers 15 residues. The CDR3 DNA sequence: TGTGCCAGCAGCTTATCCAGCGGGGCCACAGATACGCAGTATTTT. Residues: CASSLSSGATDTQYF. The full variable domain, its missing parts supplied by reference TRBV7-2 and TRBJ2-3, is GAGVSQSPSNKVTEKGKDVELRCDPISGHTALYWYRQSLGQGLEFLIYFQGNSAPDKSGLPSDRFSAERTGGSVSTLTIQRTQQEDSAVYLCASSLSSGATDTQYFGPGTRLTVL.

The V and J genes are TRBV15 and TRBJ2-7, with TRBD1 as a possible D gene (6 bases). The germline V gene encodes CDR1 LNHNV and CDR2 YYDKDF (reference sequence). The ends were cut back, 0 bases at V and 8 bases at J, with 11 bases in the middle. The CDR3 has 13 residues. This CDR3 is CATSRDKGTKQYF. CDR3 nucleotides: TGTGCCACCAGCAGAGATAAAGGGACAAAGCAGTACTTC.

The gene calls are TRBV2 and TRBJ1-4; D gene ambiguous. The CDR3 covers 15 residues. Germline V lookup: CDR1 SNHLY, CDR2 FYNNEI. Trimming shortened V by 1 base and J by 8 bases, and 14 bases separated the two germline ends. CDR3: CASSEVGLGQEKLFF. CDR3 bases: TGTGCCAGCAGTGAAGTCGGGTTAGGTCAAGAAAAACTGTTTTTT.

The gene calls are TRBV2 and TRBJ1-4; TRBD1 might be the D (6 bases). The germline gives CDR1 SNHLY, CDR2 FYNNEI. Trimming removed 3 bases at V and 7 bases at J, with 12 bases between. The CDR3 covers 14 residues. CDR3 sequence (DNA): TGTGCCAGCAGTGACCCAGGGGCGGGTGAAAAACTGTTTTTT. It translates to CASSDPGAGEKLFF. The full variable domain, rest sourced from reference TRBV2 and TRBJ1-4, is EPEVTQTPSHQVTQMGQEVILRCVPISNHLYFYWYRQILGQKVEFLVSFYNNEISEKSEIFDDQFSVERPDGSNFTLKIRSTKLEDSAMYFCASSDPGAGEKLFFGSGTQLSVL.

The J gene is TRBJ2-3, the V gene TRBV5-6; possible D gene TRBD2, 7 bases. This CDR3 is 16 amino acids long. V gave up 5 bases and J gave up 2 bases, with 18 bases separating them. Germline CDR1 SGHDT, CDR2 YYEEEE. The CDR3 DNA reads TGTGCCAGCAGTGGCAGAGGGGGGGAGAACACAGATACGCAGTATTTT. Its translation is CASSGRGGENTDTQYF.

The V gene is TRBV5-1, the J gene TRBJ1-1; no reliable D call. Germline V gives CDR1 SGHRS, CDR2 YFSETQ. This CDR3 contains 15 residues. V lost 0 bases, J lost 3 bases, and 12 bases lay in between. CDR3 nucleotides: TGCGCCAGCAGCTTGGGGGCGCGGGAGGACACTGAAGCTTTCTTT. Translation: CASSLGAREDTEAFF.

The chain links TRBV27 to TRBJ2-2, with 8 positions matching TRBD1. Trimming removed 6 bases from V and 5 bases from J; junction bases left unmatched: 11. The germline gives CDR1 MNHEY, CDR2 SMNVEV (reference sequence). The CDR3 totals 16 residues. The CDR3 sequence is CASRDLGQGRTGELFF. CDR3 DNA: TGTGCCAGCAGGGACTTAGGACAGGGTCGGACCGGGGAGCTGTTTTTT.

V and J are TRBV5-1 and TRBJ1-5; D may be TRBD1 (6 bases). V was trimmed by 2 bases and J by 3 bases, leaving 12 bases between them. In germline, CDR1 is SGHRS, CDR2 YFSETQ. This CDR3 is 15 amino acids long. CDR3 sequence: CASSLSGGANQPQHF. The CDR3 region has the DNA TGCGCCAGCAGCTTATCCGGGGGGGCCAATCAGCCCCAGCATTTT.

The chain carries TRBV30 and TRBJ1-1, with a tentative D call TRBD1 (6 bases). The CDR3 extends over 12 amino acids. Trimming cost V 1 base and J 9 bases, with 12 bases left between them. Germline CDR1 is GTSNPN and CDR2 is SVGIG (reference sequence). In nucleotides, the CDR3 is TGTGCCTGGAGTGATGGGGGCCTCCAAGCTTTCTTT. Amino acid sequence: CAWSDGGLQAFF. Drawing the rest from reference TRBV30 and TRBJ1-1, the complete variable domain is SQTIHQWPATLVQPVGSPLSLECTVEGTSNPNLYWYRQAAGRGLQLLFYSVGIGQISSEVPQNLSASRPQDRQFILSSKKLLLSDSGFYLCAWSDGGLQAFFGQGTRLTVV.